This T cell receptor (beta chain) was sequenced for a study of T cells after yellow fever vaccination. TCRdb called the 5' RACE reads again in MiXCR, with one record for every CDR3 protein. The sample holds around 260,000 distinct CDR3 sequences; about 5% are singletons and the top ten take roughly 3%. The CDR3 contains 13 residues. Germline V gene data show CDR1 as LNHDA and CDR2 as SQIVND (reference sequence). This clonotype has a handful of counts. The sequenced sample was CD4+ T cells sorted from PBMCs, obtained on the day of the yellow fever booster vaccination. The chain employs TRBV19 and TRBJ2-7; D is unresolved. The TCR was taken from a man aged 18 to 30 who received the YFV17D yellow fever vaccine. The CDR3 nucleotides read TGTCTCCGCTACCTCCCGCAGAACTACGAGCAGTACGTC. It translates to CLRYLPQNYEQYV.